This T cell receptor beta chain was found in a study of identical twins. General study findings and limits: Sharing of beta out-of-frame sequences by twins showed a weaker excess. Modelling approaches yielded underestimates of out-of-frame TCR alpha sharing between monozygotic twins.

Comments on this clonotype: The antigen remains unidentified.

The CDR3 loop spans 14 amino acids. Deletions cut 5 bases from V and 8 bases from J, with 18 bases between. Germline CDR1 and CDR2: SGHAT and FQNNGV. Through template switching, a universal primer site was introduced, and the cDNA contained unique molecular identifiers. TCRdb redid the calling of the 5' RACE reads with MiXCR, one entry per CDR3 protein. Of 1.5 million or so distinct CDR3 sequences listed, around a third are singletons. This clonotype was obtained from a newborn girl in good health. Source material: cord blood. J is TRBJ1-2 and V is TRBV11-2; no clear D. CDR3 loop: CASSTRKRGFGYTF. The CDR3 nucleotides are TGTGCCAGCAGCACCAGGAAGCGTGGTTTCGGCTACACCTTC.